This TCR beta chain was obtained from a study of EBV T-cell therapy then PD-1 blockade in nasopharyngeal carcinoma. Comment on this clone: What it binds is unknown.

There are 13 residues in the CDR3. Germline CDR1 reads LNHDA; CDR2 reads SQIVND (reference sequence). Trimming removed 5 bases from V and 1 base from J, with 8 bases in between. As to treatment: AdE1-LMPpoly-expanded autologous EBV-specific T-cell therapy followed by anti-PD-1 nivolumab. Assay used: immunoSEQ multiplex PCR; TCRdb lists only in-frame clones, some missing. The table has some 21,000 clones, around 82% seen once. This clonotype was sampled from a middle-aged man with nasopharyngeal carcinoma. The sample consisted of CD8+ T cells from blood, taken at roughly day 67 from a patient whose treatment included autologous EBV-specific T cells and nivolumab. The chain uses TRBV19 and TRBJ1-1, with unresolved D. For the CDR3, the DNA is TGTGCCAGTAGTCCGCTGGGGAACACTGAAGCTTTCTTT. Its translation is CASSPLGNTEAFF. The whole variable domain, remainder taken from reference TRBV19 and TRBJ1-1, is DGGITQSPKYLFRKEGQNVTLSCEQNLNHDAMYWYRQDPGQGLRLIYYSQIVNDFQKGDIAEGYSVSREKKESFPLTVTSAQKNPTAFYLCASSPLGNTEAFFGQGTRLTVV.